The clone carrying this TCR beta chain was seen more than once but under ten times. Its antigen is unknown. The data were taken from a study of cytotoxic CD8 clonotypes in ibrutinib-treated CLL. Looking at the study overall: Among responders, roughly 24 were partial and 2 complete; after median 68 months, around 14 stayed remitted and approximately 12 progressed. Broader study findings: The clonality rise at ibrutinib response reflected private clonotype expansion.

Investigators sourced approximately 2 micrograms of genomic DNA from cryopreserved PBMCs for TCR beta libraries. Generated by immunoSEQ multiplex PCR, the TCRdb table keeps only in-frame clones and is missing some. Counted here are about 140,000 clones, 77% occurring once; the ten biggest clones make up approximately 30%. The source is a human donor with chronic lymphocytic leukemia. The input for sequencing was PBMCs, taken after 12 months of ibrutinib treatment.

In DNA, the CDR3 is TGTGCCAGTAGTATTGGGGGGGCGCGTGAAAAACTGTTTTTT. This translates into CASSIGGAREKLFF. The rearrangement uses TRBV19 and TRBJ1-4; D possibly corresponds to TRBD1 (6 bases). Trimming pared 3 bases from V and 7 bases from J, leaving 12 bases between. Per the germline V gene, CDR1 is LNHDA and CDR2 is SQIVND (reference sequence). This CDR3 region has 14 residues.